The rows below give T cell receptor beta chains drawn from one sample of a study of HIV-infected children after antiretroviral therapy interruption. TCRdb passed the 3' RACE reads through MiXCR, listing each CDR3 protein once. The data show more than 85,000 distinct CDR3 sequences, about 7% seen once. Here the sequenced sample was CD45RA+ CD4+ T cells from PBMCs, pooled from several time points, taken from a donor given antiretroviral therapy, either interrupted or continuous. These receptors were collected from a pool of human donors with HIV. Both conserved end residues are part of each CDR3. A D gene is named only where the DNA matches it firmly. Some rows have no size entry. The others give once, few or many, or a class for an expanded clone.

CDR3 DNA: TGTGCCAGCAGTGGGTCGGACGCTCAGGGCACTGAAGCTTTCTTT; CDR3 protein: CASSGSDAQGTEAFF; clone size: many; D gene: NA; V gene: TRBV2; J gene: TRBJ1-1
CDR3 DNA: TGCGCCAGCAGCTCGGTCTTACCGGGCCTCGGTGCAGGAGTGGATGAGCAGTTCTTC; CDR3 protein: CASSSVLPGLGAGVDEQFF; clone size: few; D gene: NA; V gene: TRBV5-1; J gene: TRBJ2-1
CDR3 DNA: TGTGCCAGCAGCTTACTGAGGGGGGATCAGCCCCAGCATTTT; CDR3 protein: CASSLLRGDQPQHF; clone size: many; D gene: NA; V gene: TRBV7-9; J gene: TRBJ1-5
CDR3 DNA: TGCAGTGCTTCCAGGGGGCCCCGTGAAGCTTTCTTT; CDR3 protein: CSASRGPREAFF; clone size: NA; D gene: TRBD1; V gene: TRBV20-1; J gene: TRBJ1-1
CDR3 DNA: TGTGCCAGCAGCCTCAACCTACAGGGAAATCAGCCCCAGCATTTT; CDR3 protein: CASSLNLQGNQPQHF; clone size: NA; D gene: NA; V gene: TRBV7-2; J gene: TRBJ1-5
CDR3 DNA: TGCAGTGCTAGAGATTCGTCAGGACTAGGGGAGCAGTTCTTC; CDR3 protein: CSARDSSGLGEQFF; clone size: many; D gene: TRBD2; V gene: TRBV20-1; J gene: TRBJ2-1
CDR3 DNA: TGTGCCAGCAGTAGGGGGCGGAACACTGAAGCTTTCTTT; CDR3 protein: CASSRGRNTEAFF; clone size: many; D gene: TRBD1; V gene: TRBV2; J gene: TRBJ1-1
CDR3 DNA: TGTGCCAGCAGCTTAGGGCGCACACGCGAAAAACTGTTTTTT; CDR3 protein: CASSLGRTREKLFF; clone size: many; D gene: NA; V gene: TRBV7-2; J gene: TRBJ1-4
CDR3 DNA: TGCGCCAGCAGCCCAGGCGGACTAGCCAGCTCCTACAATGAGCAGTTCTTC; CDR3 protein: CASSPGGLASSYNEQFF; clone size: many; D gene: TRBD2; V gene: TRBV5-1; J gene: TRBJ2-1
CDR3 DNA: TGTGCCAGCAGTCCTCCGGGAAACATTCAGTACTTC; CDR3 protein: CASSPPGNIQYF; clone size: NA; D gene: NA; V gene: TRBV6-6; J gene: TRBJ2-4
CDR3 DNA: TGCGCCAGCAGCCAAGATGAGGGAGCCGAGCAGTACTTC; CDR3 protein: CASSQDEGAEQYF; clone size: NA; D gene: NA; V gene: TRBV4-1; J gene: TRBJ2-7
CDR3 DNA: TGTGCCAGCAGCCCCTCCTTGGGGAACACTGAAGCTTTCTTT; CDR3 protein: CASSPSLGNTEAFF; clone size: many; D gene: NA; V gene: TRBV6-5; J gene: TRBJ1-1
CDR3 DNA: TGTGCCAGCAGTGAATCATCAGGTTCCCAGCCCCAGCATTTT; CDR3 protein: CASSESSGSQPQHF; clone size: many; D gene: NA; V gene: TRBV25-1; J gene: TRBJ1-5
CDR3 DNA: TGTGCCAGCAGTCCTCAGACCCTATCGGGCGCTGAAGCTTTCTTT; CDR3 protein: CASSPQTLSGAEAFF; clone size: many; D gene: NA; V gene: TRBV12-3/TRBV12-4; J gene: TRBJ1-1
CDR3 DNA: TGTGCCAGCAGTTTAGGGGGGGCAGGCACAGATACGCAGTATTTT; CDR3 protein: CASSLGGAGTDTQYF; clone size: many; D gene: NA; V gene: TRBV12-3/TRBV12-4; J gene: TRBJ2-3
CDR3 DNA: TGCGCCAGCAGCGAGTCTTTCAGCGGGAGGGACGAGCAGTACTTC; CDR3 protein: CASSESFSGRDEQYF; clone size: many; D gene: TRBD2; V gene: TRBV10-1; J gene: TRBJ2-7
CDR3 DNA: TGTGCCAGCAGCATTACAGGGGGCTCTGAAGCTTTCTTT; CDR3 protein: CASSITGGSEAFF; clone size: many; D gene: TRBD1; V gene: TRBV6-4; J gene: TRBJ1-1
CDR3 DNA: TGTGCCAGCAAGGAACAGGGCTCTGGGGCCAACGTCCTGACTTTC; CDR3 protein: CASKEQGSGANVLTF; clone size: few; D gene: NA; V gene: TRBV2; J gene: TRBJ2-6
CDR3 DNA: TGCGCCAGCAGTGACGGGTGGACCCAGTTCTTC; CDR3 protein: CASSDGWTQFF; clone size: many; D gene: NA; V gene: TRBV10-2; J gene: TRBJ2-1
CDR3 DNA: TGTGCCAGCAGCCCTACAGGTTGGGGTAACACCGGGGAGCTGTTTTTT; CDR3 protein: CASSPTGWGNTGELFF; clone size: NA; D gene: NA; V gene: TRBV5-4; J gene: TRBJ2-2
CDR3 DNA: TGTGCCAGCAGTCTTACCCTGTATGGCTACACCTTC; CDR3 protein: CASSLTLYGYTF; clone size: many; D gene: NA; V gene: TRBV28; J gene: TRBJ1-2
CDR3 DNA: TGTGCCAGCAGCGGACAGGCCGGCGAGCAGTACTTC; CDR3 protein: CASSGQAGEQYF; clone size: few; D gene: TRBD1; V gene: TRBV7-2; J gene: TRBJ2-7
CDR3 DNA: TGCAGTGCTAGAGTCACTAGCGGGCTGATACAAGAGACCCAGTACTTC; CDR3 protein: CSARVTSGLIQETQYF; clone size: many; D gene: TRBD2; V gene: TRBV20-1; J gene: TRBJ2-5
CDR3 DNA: TGTGCCAGCAGCCAAGGACGGAACAATCAGCCCCAGCATTTT; CDR3 protein: CASSQGRNNQPQHF; clone size: few; D gene: NA; V gene: TRBV6-1; J gene: TRBJ1-5
CDR3 DNA: TGTGCCTGGAGGGCAGGGTTGAACACTGAAGCTTTCTTT; CDR3 protein: CAWRAGLNTEAFF; clone size: NA; D gene: NA; V gene: TRBV30; J gene: TRBJ1-1
CDR3 DNA: TGTGCCAGCAGTGTCCGGGATACGCAGTATTTT; CDR3 protein: CASSVRDTQYF; clone size: many; D gene: NA; V gene: TRBV2; J gene: TRBJ2-3
CDR3 DNA: TGTGCCAGCAGCTTAACGGACACTTCCTACAATGAGCAGTTCTTC; CDR3 protein: CASSLTDTSYNEQFF; clone size: many; D gene: NA; V gene: TRBV11-2; J gene: TRBJ2-1
CDR3 DNA: TGTGCCAGCAGGGACAGGGAGAAGCCCCAGCATTTT; CDR3 protein: CASRDREKPQHF; clone size: many; D gene: TRBD1; V gene: TRBV2; J gene: TRBJ1-5
CDR3 DNA: TGTGCCAGTAGTATATCATCGGGACTAGCGGAACAAGAGACCCAGTACTTC; CDR3 protein: CASSISSGLAEQETQYF; clone size: NA; D gene: TRBD2; V gene: TRBV19; J gene: TRBJ2-5
CDR3 DNA: TGTGCCAGCAGTTTAGATCGGTTGGGAGGGGCCCAGCATTTT; CDR3 protein: CASSLDRLGGAQHF; clone size: many; D gene: NA; V gene: TRBV12-3/TRBV12-4; J gene: TRBJ1-5
CDR3 DNA: TGCAGTGCCCAGATTGGGACGGGAGGTACCCAGTACTTC; CDR3 protein: CSAQIGTGGTQYF; clone size: many; D gene: TRBD2; V gene: TRBV20-1; J gene: TRBJ2-5
CDR3 DNA: TGCGCCAGCAGTACGGACGCTAGCTCCTACAATGAGCAGTTCTTC; CDR3 protein: CASSTDASSYNEQFF; clone size: many; D gene: NA; V gene: TRBV5-1; J gene: TRBJ2-1
CDR3 DNA: TGTGCCAGCAGTTTATCAATACGGACAGAGAATGAAAAACTGTTTTTT; CDR3 protein: CASSLSIRTENEKLFF; clone size: many; D gene: NA; V gene: TRBV6-5; J gene: TRBJ1-4
CDR3 DNA: TGTGCCAGCAGAAACAGGGGGTCTTCCGAGCAGTACTTC; CDR3 protein: CASRNRGSSEQYF; clone size: many; D gene: TRBD1; V gene: TRBV19; J gene: TRBJ2-7
CDR3 DNA: TGTGCCAGCACCTCCTACAGGGGAGACACCATATATTTT; CDR3 protein: CASTSYRGDTIYF; clone size: NA; D gene: TRBD1; V gene: TRBV6-6; J gene: TRBJ1-3
CDR3 DNA: TGTGCCAGCAGTCGACCCGGGACTAGCGTTGAGACCCAGTACTTC; CDR3 protein: CASSRPGTSVETQYF; clone size: many; D gene: TRBD2; V gene: TRBV6-9; J gene: TRBJ2-5
CDR3 DNA: TGTGCCAGCAAAGGTCGACAGCCCACCGGGGAGCTGTTTTTT; CDR3 protein: CASKGRQPTGELFF; clone size: many; D gene: NA; V gene: TRBV2; J gene: TRBJ2-2
CDR3 DNA: TGTGCCAGCTGGGATTATAACTATGGCTACACCTTC; CDR3 protein: CASWDYNYGYTF; clone size: NA; D gene: NA; V gene: TRBV28; J gene: TRBJ1-2
CDR3 DNA: TGTGCCAGCAGTTACTTTCGGGGAGGGCAGCCCCAGCATTTT; CDR3 protein: CASSYFRGGQPQHF; clone size: many; D gene: NA; V gene: TRBV6-6; J gene: TRBJ1-5
CDR3 DNA: TGTGCCAGCAGTTACTTGCGCGGGAGGGACACAGATACGCAGTATTTT; CDR3 protein: CASSYLRGRDTDTQYF; clone size: few; D gene: TRBD2; V gene: TRBV6-2/TRBV6-3; J gene: TRBJ2-3
CDR3 DNA: TGTGCCAGCAGCCGCAGCGGGGGAAGCTACGAGCAGTACTTC; CDR3 protein: CASSRSGGSYEQYF; clone size: few; D gene: TRBD2; V gene: TRBV5-6; J gene: TRBJ2-7
CDR3 DNA: TGTGCCAGCAGTTTAGGACAGAGCTATGGCTACACCTTC; CDR3 protein: CASSLGQSYGYTF; clone size: many; D gene: NA; V gene: TRBV12-3/TRBV12-4; J gene: TRBJ1-2
CDR3 DNA: TGCGCCAGCAGCGGGGGCGGGACAGGCACCTACGAGCAGTACTTC; CDR3 protein: CASSGGGTGTYEQYF; clone size: NA; D gene: TRBD1; V gene: TRBV5-1; J gene: TRBJ2-7
CDR3 DNA: TGCATCGGTCAGAAGAACACCGGGGAGCTGTTTTTT; CDR3 protein: CIGQKNTGELFF; clone size: many; D gene: NA; V gene: TRBV29-1; J gene: TRBJ2-2
CDR3 DNA: TGTGCCAGCAGTGACCCAGGTCGGCAAATGTTTTTT; CDR3 protein: CASSDPGRQMFF; clone size: many; D gene: NA; V gene: TRBV6-1; J gene: TRBJ1-4
CDR3 DNA: TGCGCCAGCAGCTTGGCCGGGGCTCAAGGACAGCCCCAGCATTTT; CDR3 protein: CASSLAGAQGQPQHF; clone size: many; D gene: NA; V gene: TRBV5-1; J gene: TRBJ1-5
CDR3 DNA: TGTGCCAGCAGCCAACGTGGGCTAGCGGGGGGAGAGACCCAGTACTTC; CDR3 protein: CASSQRGLAGGETQYF; clone size: few; D gene: TRBD2; V gene: TRBV3-1; J gene: TRBJ2-5
CDR3 DNA: TGCAGTGCTAGACCAACTGCTAGACCGGACAGGGGTGATTCACCCCTCCACTTT; CDR3 protein: CSARPTARPDRGDSPLHF; clone size: NA; D gene: TRBD1; V gene: TRBV20-1; J gene: TRBJ1-6
CDR3 DNA: TGTGCCAGCAGCTTAGCGGGGGGGTTTGAAGCTTTCTTT; CDR3 protein: CASSLAGGFEAFF; clone size: NA; D gene: NA; V gene: TRBV7-3; J gene: TRBJ1-1
CDR3 DNA: TGCAGCGTAGAAAACAGGGGTACCACTGAAGCTTTCTTT; CDR3 protein: CSVENRGTTEAFF; clone size: many; D gene: TRBD1; V gene: TRBV29-1; J gene: TRBJ1-1
CDR3 DNA: TGTGCCAGCTCACCGGACAGGGGTGCTAATGAAAAACTGTTTTTT; CDR3 protein: CASSPDRGANEKLFF; clone size: many; D gene: TRBD1; V gene: TRBV18; J gene: TRBJ1-4
CDR3 DNA: TGCAGCGTTACTAGCGGGGGCGACATCTACGAGCAGTACTTC; CDR3 protein: CSVTSGGDIYEQYF; clone size: many; D gene: TRBD2; V gene: TRBV29-1; J gene: TRBJ2-7
CDR3 DNA: TGTGCCAGCAGCCAAGAAAGGGGACAGGGGTCAGATACGCAGTATTTT; CDR3 protein: CASSQERGQGSDTQYF; clone size: many; D gene: TRBD1; V gene: TRBV3-1; J gene: TRBJ2-3
CDR3 DNA: TGTGCCACCTCCGGGGAGCTGTTTTTT; CDR3 protein: CATSGELFF; clone size: many; D gene: NA; V gene: TRBV19; J gene: TRBJ2-2
CDR3 DNA: TGCAGCGTTGGCCGGACAGGGGGACGTACTGAAGCTTTCTTT; CDR3 protein: CSVGRTGGRTEAFF; clone size: many; D gene: TRBD1; V gene: TRBV29-1; J gene: TRBJ1-1
CDR3 DNA: TGTGCCAGCAGCTTGGCAGACACCGGGGAGCTGTTTTTT; CDR3 protein: CASSLADTGELFF; clone size: many; D gene: NA; V gene: TRBV5-6; J gene: TRBJ2-2
CDR3 DNA: TGTGCCAGCAGCATCGGGACTTCGAGCTCCTACGAGCAGTACTTC; CDR3 protein: CASSIGTSSSYEQYF; clone size: many; D gene: NA; V gene: TRBV5-5; J gene: TRBJ2-7
CDR3 DNA: TGCAGTGCTCCGAGGGGAACTGAAGCTTTCTTT; CDR3 protein: CSAPRGTEAFF; clone size: many; D gene: NA; V gene: TRBV20-1; J gene: TRBJ1-1
CDR3 DNA: TGTGCCAGCAGCGTCACCGGGACCGACAATCAGCCCCAGCATTTT; CDR3 protein: CASSVTGTDNQPQHF; clone size: NA; D gene: NA; V gene: TRBV7-2; J gene: TRBJ1-5
CDR3 DNA: TGTGCCAGCAGTGAAAGGACAGGGGCTGGCTATGGCTACACCTTC; CDR3 protein: CASSERTGAGYGYTF; clone size: many; D gene: TRBD1; V gene: TRBV2; J gene: TRBJ1-2